The TCR beta chain under discussion was sequenced for a study of blood T cell repertoires in COVID-19. It was during active infection that Seattle patients were enrolled and then longitudinally followed. Sequenced by immunoSEQ multiplex PCR; TCRdb stores in-frame clones only, minus some. Among approximately 55,000 clones listed, 60% to 85% were seen once. The table lists this clone with a few counts. The source material was peripheral blood. The sequence derives from a man in his thirties or forties with COVID-19, enrolled during active disease.

The CDR3 DNA reads as TGTGCCAGCAGTTCAGGGAGGAAAGAAGCTTTCTTT. Amino acids: CASSSGRKEAFF. The chain combines TRBV12-3 or TRBV12-4 with TRBJ1-1; D might be TRBD1 (5 bases). The CDR3 covers 12 residues. The ends were cut back, 4 bases at V and 8 bases at J, with 11 bases in the middle.